This T cell receptor (beta chain) was sequenced for a study of T cells in Graves' hyperthyroidism and ophthalmopathy. Study observations and caveats: A model of 13 V-J pairs discriminated ophthalmopathy from stable hyperthyroidism. Blood also held most thyroid clonotypes expanded beyond 0.001. Ophthalmopathy was model-predicted a median approximately 6.9 months pre-onset.

The study based diagnoses on clinical symptoms, serum thyroxine and TRAb, thyroid ultrasound and orbital computed tomography. Amplified TCR beta CDR3 regions came from RNA transcripts. The HTBI set primed first-round TCR CDR3 RT-PCR. TCRdb used MiXCR to reprocess the multiplex PCR reads, holding one entry per CDR3 protein. The sample lists 550,000 to 600,000 distinct CDR3 sequences, 46% occurring once. The CDR3 sequence is 17 residues long. V was clipped by 6 bases and J by 2 bases; unmatched bases: 5. Germline V gives CDR1 SGHVS, CDR2 FQNEAQ. This clonotype was observed many times. What it binds is not known.

V usage is TRBV7-8 and J usage is TRBJ2-6; 12 positions match TRBD2. The TCR sequence derives from an adult woman with Graves' disease, either hyperthyroidism or ophthalmopathy (not recorded which). The sequenced sample was peripheral blood or thyroid tissue (not recorded which). CDR3 nucleotide sequence: TGTGCCAGCAGAATCACTAGCGGGAGGACTGGGGCCAACGTCCTGACTTTC. Its protein is CASRITSGRTGANVLTF. Looking up the rest from reference TRBV7-8 and TRBJ2-6 gives the full variable domain: GAGVSQSPRYKVAKRGQDVALRCDPISGHVSLFWYQQALGQGPEFLTYFQNEAQLDKSGLPSDRFFAERPEGSVSTLKIQRTQQEDSAVYLCASRITSGRTGANVLTFGAGSRLTVL.